These T cell receptor beta chains were read from a single sample in a study of chemoradiotherapy in HPV16-positive cancers. Sequenced by immunoSEQ multiplex PCR; TCRdb stores in-frame clones only, minus some. The sample has roughly 3,100 clones; around four fifths are singletons. The sequences come from tumor tissue, collected from a patient who underwent chemoradiotherapy. The receptors derive from a human donor with HPV-associated anogenital cancer. CDR3s include the opening cysteine and the closing phenylalanine or tryptophan. The order of the fields is V gene, D gene, CDR3 length, J gene, clone size, CDR3 DNA, CDR3 protein. The D gene is left open where the match is weak. A row's size may be missing; if present it is once, few, many or a size class.

v_gene: TRBV5-6
d_gene: TRBD1
len: 15
j_gene: TRBJ1-2
abundance: .
CDR3nt: TGTGCCAGCAGCGCCTACAACCCGGGACAGGGGCGCTACACCTTC
CDR3aa: CASSAYNPGQGRYTF

v_gene: TRBV7-2
d_gene: TRBD2
len: 15
j_gene: TRBJ2-7
abundance: .
CDR3nt: TGTGCCAGCAGACTTTCTCCTAGCGGGAGTTACGAGCAGTACTTC
CDR3aa: CASRLSPSGSYEQYF

v_gene: TRBV7-9
d_gene: TRBD1
len: 12
j_gene: TRBJ2-7
abundance: .
CDR3nt: TGTGCCAGCAGCGGACAGGCTAGGGAGCAGTACTTC
CDR3aa: CASSGQAREQYF

v_gene: TRBV5-1
d_gene: .
len: 15
j_gene: TRBJ1-1
abundance: .
CDR3nt: TGCGCCAGCAGCCAGGCCCCGGAAGGGTACACTGAAGCTTTCTTT
CDR3aa: CASSQAPEGYTEAFF

v_gene: TRBV6-5
d_gene: TRBD2
len: 16
j_gene: TRBJ2-1
abundance: once
CDR3nt: TGTGCCAGCAGTTACTCGAGACTAGCGGTAAACAATGAGCAGTTCTTC
CDR3aa: CASSYSRLAVNNEQFF

v_gene: TRBV29-1
d_gene: .
len: 13
j_gene: TRBJ1-1
abundance: .
CDR3nt: TGCAGCGCTGAGGGGGTAGACCTGGCTTTGGCTTTCTTT
CDR3aa: CSAEGVDLALAFF

v_gene: TRBV5-6
d_gene: .
len: 17
j_gene: TRBJ1-3
abundance: .
CDR3nt: TGTGCCAGCAGCTTGAGGCAGGGTACCCCGTCTGGAAACACCATATATTTT
CDR3aa: CASSLRQGTPSGNTIYF

v_gene: TRBV5-4
d_gene: TRBD2
len: 14
j_gene: TRBJ2-7
abundance: .
CDR3nt: TGTGCCAGCAGCGGGGGGGGAGGGATATACGAGCAGTACTTC
CDR3aa: CASSGGGGIYEQYF

v_gene: TRBV19
d_gene: TRBD2
len: 15
j_gene: TRBJ2-7
abundance: .
CDR3nt: TGTGCCAGTAGTATAAGGGTAGCGGGAGTGAACGAGCAGTACTTC
CDR3aa: CASSIRVAGVNEQYF

v_gene: TRBV5-6
d_gene: .
len: 13
j_gene: TRBJ1-2
abundance: .
CDR3nt: TGTGCCAGCAGCCCTGACAGGAACTATGGCTACACCTTC
CDR3aa: CASSPDRNYGYTF

v_gene: TRBV4-2
d_gene: .
len: 11
j_gene: TRBJ2-5
abundance: once
CDR3nt: TGTGCCAGCAGCCACGGCGGGACCCAGTACTTC
CDR3aa: CASSHGGTQYF

v_gene: TRBV29-1
d_gene: TRBD1
len: 16
j_gene: TRBJ2-3
abundance: .
CDR3nt: TGCAGCGTCAATATCCTCGGGACAGGGGACTCAGATACGCAGTATTTT
CDR3aa: CSVNILGTGDSDTQYF

v_gene: TRBV2
d_gene: .
len: 15
j_gene: TRBJ2-2
abundance: .
CDR3nt: TGTGCCAGCAGTGAATCGGGTGGATACACCGGGGAGCTGTTTTTT
CDR3aa: CASSESGGYTGELFF

v_gene: TRBV5-1
d_gene: TRBD2
len: 15
j_gene: TRBJ2-5
abundance: .
CDR3nt: TGCGCCAGCAGCTTGGGTAGCGGGAGCGGCGAGACCCAGTACTTC
CDR3aa: CASSLGSGSGETQYF

v_gene: TRBV6-4
d_gene: .
len: 13
j_gene: TRBJ1-2
abundance: .
CDR3nt: TGTGCCAGCCGCCCTCGGCACCTCTATGGCTACACCTTC
CDR3aa: CASRPRHLYGYTF

v_gene: TRBV2
d_gene: TRBD1
len: 15
j_gene: TRBJ1-6
abundance: .
CDR3nt: TGTGCCAGCATCAGAGGGGGCACAACTAATTCACCCCTCCACTTT
CDR3aa: CASIRGGTTNSPLHF